The 5 T cell receptor beta chains given below trace back to one sample, sequenced in a study of T cell responses to AZD1222 COVID-19 vaccine. Profiling relied on immunoSEQ multiplex PCR, and the TCRdb table lists in-frame clones only, not all of them. The sample yields around 200,000 clones, just under 95% seen once. This material consisted of peripheral blood, taken 28 days after the second dose of the MenACWY control vaccine. The origin of the receptors is an adult who received the MenACWY meningococcal vaccine as a control.

A single count supports this clone. The J gene is TRBJ1-2, the V gene TRBV29-1; 8 nucleotides agree with TRBD1. The CDR3 is made up of 10 amino acids. V lost 6 bases and J lost 10; bases outside the gene matches: 4. Germline V gene data show CDR1 as SQVTM and CDR2 as ANQGSEA. CDR3 sequence (DNA): TGCAGCGTGGACAGGGATTACTACACCTTC. As protein: CSVDRDYYTF.

The chain uses TRBV3-1 (or the pseudogene TRBV3-2) and TRBJ2-2; 8 bases line up with TRBD1. The CDR3 is 15 residues long. With V trimmed by 4 bases and J by 4 bases, 5 bases remained unmatched. Per germline, CDR1 LGHDT and CDR2 YNNKEL (reference sequence). The CDR3 reads CASSPRTGPTGELFF. Written as DNA, the CDR3 is TGTGCCAGCAGCCCGAGGACAGGGCCCACCGGGGAGCTGTTTTTT.

J is TRBJ1-4 and V is TRBV5-1; unclear D gene. In germline, CDR1 is SGHRS, CDR2 YFSETQ. V was trimmed by 4 bases and J by 6 bases, leaving 10 bases between them. The CDR3 has 13 residues. CDR3 residues: CASSREVDEKLFF. CDR3 nucleotides: TGCGCCAGCAGCCGGGAGGTTGATGAAAAACTGTTTTTT.

J is TRBJ2-3 and V is TRBV4-3; 10 bases match TRBD2. The CDR3 is 16 residues long. The V gene end was trimmed by 1 base and the J gene end by 6 bases; junction bases not matched to a gene: 7. The germline V gene has CDR1 LGHNA and CDR2 YSLEER. The CDR3 sequence: CASSQAASGGSDTQYF. The CDR3 DNA sequence: TGCGCCAGCAGCCAAGCGGCTAGCGGGGGTAGTGATACGCAGTATTTT.

V and J are TRBV14 and TRBJ1-1; 7 bases fit TRBD1. This CDR3 is built from 15 residues. V lost 3 bases, J lost 1 base, and 5 bases stayed unmatched. Per germline, CDR1 SGHDN and CDR2 FVKESK. CDR3 protein: CASSHLTGANTEAFF. The DNA for the CDR3 is TGTGCCAGCAGCCATCTCACAGGGGCGAACACTGAAGCTTTCTTT.